These T cell receptor beta chains were read from a single sample in a study of cytomegalovirus exposure and HLA in healthy donors. Some clones are missing from TCRdb's copy, which holds only in-frame ones; the method was immunoSEQ multiplex PCR. Altogether about 110,000 clones are present, 70% to 85% being singletons, with the ten largest covering 4.2%. Sequencing input: PBMCs. Receptors originate from a male donor in good health and CMV-seronegative. Both conserved end residues are part of each CDR3. The order of the fields is clone size, J gene, V gene, D gene, CDR3 protein, CDR3 DNA. A D gene is named only where the DNA matches it firmly. Clone size is not always given. Where it is, it says once, few, many or a class for expanded clones.

>NA|TRBJ2-2|TRBV7-8|TRBD1
CASSTGQGKGTGELFF
TGTGCCAGCAGCACGGGACAGGGGAAGGGCACCGGGGAGCTGTTTTTT
>NA|TRBJ2-1|TRBV6-5|NA
CASSTPSAGGNEQFF
TGTGCCAGCAGTACCCCTTCGGCGGGCGGGAATGAGCAGTTCTTC
>NA|TRBJ2-3|TRBV4-1|TRBD2
CASSPGLAGGYRPDTQYF
TGCGCCAGCAGCCCGGGACTAGCGGGAGGGTATCGCCCAGATACGCAGTATTTT
>NA|TRBJ2-1|TRBV28|TRBD2
CASSPNLGGTSGRGGGNEQFF
TGTGCTAGCAGTCCCAATCTTGGGGGGACTAGCGGGAGGGGAGGGGGCAATGAGCAGTTCTTC
>NA|TRBJ2-1|TRBV9|TRBD2
CASSPRLARVNEQFF
TGTGCCAGCAGCCCAAGACTAGCGCGGGTCAATGAGCAGTTCTTC
>NA|TRBJ2-3|TRBV6-5|NA
CASSLDNWADTQYF
TGTGCCAGCAGTTTGGACAATTGGGCAGATACGCAGTATTTT
>few|TRBJ2-7|TRBV6-5|NA
CASSYRSGGGYEQYF
TGTGCCAGCAGTTACCGGAGCGGAGGAGGCTACGAGCAGTACTTC
>NA|TRBJ2-7|TRBV4-2|TRBD2
CASSQYSASGSPNEQYF
TGTGCCAGCAGCCAATATTCGGCTAGCGGGAGTCCCAACGAGCAGTACTTC
>NA|TRBJ2-7|TRBV5-4|TRBD1
CASSLKGQGGNEQYF
TGTGCCAGCAGCTTGAAGGGACAGGGGGGCAACGAGCAGTACTTC
>NA|TRBJ1-2|TRBV19|NA
CASSIIWTAVIPYGYTF
TGTGCCAGTAGTATAATATGGACAGCTGTGATACCTTATGGCTACACCTTC
>once|TRBJ2-2|TRBV10-1|TRBD1
CASSERDSTGELFF
TGCGCCAGCAGTGAGCGGGACAGCACCGGGGAGCTGTTTTTT
>NA|TRBJ2-3|TRBV2|TRBD2
CASSAEGRWGEGPNEDTQYF
TGTGCCAGCAGTGCCGAGGGACGCTGGGGGGAGGGTCCTAATGAAGATACGCAGTATTTT
>once|TRBJ2-1|TRBV9|TRBD2
CASSSRSSGSGGHEQFF
TGTGCCAGCAGCTCTCGGAGTAGCGGGAGCGGGGGCCATGAGCAGTTCTTC
>NA|TRBJ2-2|TRBV6-5|NA
CASSYRGTGELFF
TGTGCCAGCAGTTACCGAGGGACCGGGGAGCTGTTTTTT